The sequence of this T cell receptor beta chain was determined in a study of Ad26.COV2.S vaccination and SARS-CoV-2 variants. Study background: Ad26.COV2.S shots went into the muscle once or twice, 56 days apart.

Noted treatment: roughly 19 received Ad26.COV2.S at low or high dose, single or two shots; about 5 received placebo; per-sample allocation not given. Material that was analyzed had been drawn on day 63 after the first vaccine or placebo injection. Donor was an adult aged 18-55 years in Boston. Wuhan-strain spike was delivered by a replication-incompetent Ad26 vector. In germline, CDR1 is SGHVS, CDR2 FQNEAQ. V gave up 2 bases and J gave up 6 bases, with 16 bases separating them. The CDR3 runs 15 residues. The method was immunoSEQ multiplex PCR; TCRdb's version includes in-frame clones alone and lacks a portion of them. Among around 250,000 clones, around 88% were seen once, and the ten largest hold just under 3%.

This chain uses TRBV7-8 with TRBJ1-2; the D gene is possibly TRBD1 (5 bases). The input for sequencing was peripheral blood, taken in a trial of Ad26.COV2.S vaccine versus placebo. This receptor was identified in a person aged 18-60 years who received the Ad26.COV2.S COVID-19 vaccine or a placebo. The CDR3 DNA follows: TGTGCCAGCAGCTTAAGCCGGGCCGCGGGGGATGGCTACACCTTC. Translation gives CASSLSRAAGDGYTF. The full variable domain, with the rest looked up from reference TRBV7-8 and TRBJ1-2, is GAGVSQSPRYKVAKRGQDVALRCDPISGHVSLFWYQQALGQGPEFLTYFQNEAQLDKSGLPSDRFFAERPEGSVSTLKIQRTQQEDSAVYLCASSLSRAAGDGYTFGSGTRLTVV.